A single sample gave rise to the 11 T cell receptor beta chains below, sequenced in a study of blood T cell repertoires in COVID-19. Data came from immunoSEQ multiplex PCR; TCRdb stores just in-frame clones and leaves some out. The repertoire holds approximately 97,000 clones, with about 90% as singletons. Sequenced input: peripheral blood. These receptors all come from a man aged 45-60 years with active COVID-19.

V is TRBV12-5 and J is TRBJ2-3, with 13 positions matching TRBD2. CDR1 and CDR2 (germline): LGHNT, FRNRAP. Trimming removed 0 bases from V and 0 bases from J; junction bases left unmatched: 6. The CDR3 is 19 residues long. The CDR3 protein is CASGLVPGTSGASTDTQYF. CDR3 in DNA: TGTGCTAGTGGTTTGGTACCGGGGACTAGCGGGGCGAGCACAGATACGCAGTATTTT.

This chain joins TRBV18 and TRBJ1-3, with TRBD1 identical over 8 bases. This CDR3 comprises 16 residues. V was pared by 1 base and J by 1 base, with 3 bases of the junction left unmatched. Germline CDR1 and CDR2: KGHSH and LQKENI. CDR3: CASSPRGDRSGNTIYF. CDR3 nucleotides: TGTGCCAGCTCACCACGGGGGGACAGGTCTGGAAACACCATATATTTT. The whole variable domain, filled in from reference TRBV18 and TRBJ1-3, reads NAGVMQNPRHLVRRRGQEARLRCSPMKGHSHVYWYRQLPEEGLKFMVYLQKENIIDESGMPKERFSAEFPKEGPSILRIQQVVRGDSAAYFCASSPRGDRSGNTIYFGEGSWLTVV.

The rearrangement joins TRBV19 to TRBJ1-4, with D perhaps matching TRBD1 (5 bases). The CDR3 is made up of 16 amino acids. Germline V gene lookup returns CDR1 LNHDA and CDR2 SQIVND (reference sequence). Trimming pared 4 bases from V and 4 bases from J, leaving 16 bases between. CDR3 sequence reads: CASSTQTASYNEKLFF. In nucleotides, the CDR3 is TGTGCCAGTAGTACGCAGACAGCTTCCTATAATGAAAAACTGTTTTTT.

The chain recombines TRBV7-2 with TRBJ1-5; D might be TRBD1 (6 bases). The CDR3 loop spans 13 amino acids. Trimming stripped 5 bases from V and 7 bases from J, with 12 bases between. Germline V gives CDR1 SGHTA, CDR2 FQGNSA. The CDR3 DNA reads TGTGCCAGCAGCCTTCTACAGGGCCAGCCCCAGCATTTT. Protein sequence: CASSLLQGQPQHF.

V and J are TRBV29-1 and TRBJ1-3, with 9 bases fitting TRBD1. V lost 7 bases and J lost 3; bases outside the gene matches: 10. Germline CDR1 and CDR2: SQVTM and ANQGSEA. The CDR3 length is 15 residues. CDR3 bases: TGCAGCGCGGCTTCCGGGACAGGGTTTGGAAACACCATATATTTT. This encodes CSAASGTGFGNTIYF. Full variable domain (missing parts from reference TRBV29-1 and TRBJ1-3): SAVISQKPSRDICQRGTSLTIQCQVDSQVTMMFWYRQQPGQSLTLIATANQGSEATYESGFVIDKFPISRPNLTFSTLTVSNMSPEDSSIYLCSAASGTGFGNTIYFGEGSWLTVV.

This rearrangement joins TRBV5-1 to TRBJ1-4; 7 bases are a match to TRBD1. The CDR3 loop spans 18 amino acids. Germline V lookup: CDR1 SGHRS, CDR2 YFSETQ. V was clipped by 6 bases and J by 0 bases; unmatched bases: 14. The CDR3 loop is CASTRGDRARATNEKLFF. The CDR3 bases are TGCGCCAGCACACGGGGTGACAGGGCAAGGGCAACTAATGAAAAACTGTTTTTT.

The rearrangement joins TRBV4-3 to TRBJ1-2; TRBD1 agrees at 9 bases. Germline V gene sequence: CDR1 LGHNA, CDR2 YSLEER. V trimming: 5 bases; J trimming: 4 bases; junction bases outside the gene matches: 8. CDR3 length: 15 residues. CDR3 sequence (DNA): TGCGCCAGCAGCGCATCCGGGACAGGGTCCTATGGCTACACCTTC. Its translation is CASSASGTGSYGYTF.

On this clone itself: Other DNA sequences of this sample code for an identical CDR3. CDR3 in amino acids: CASSLRQGNTIYF. The CDR3 nucleotides are TGTGCCAGCAGCCTGCGACAGGGAAACACCATATATTTT. The J gene is TRBJ1-3, the V gene TRBV7-9; D perhaps matches TRBD1 (5 bases). CDR3 length: 13 amino acids. Germline CDR1 and CDR2: SEHNR and FQNEAQ (reference sequence). V was trimmed by 5 bases and J by 4 bases, leaving 9 bases between them.

V is TRBV19 and J is TRBJ1-2; the D gene is possibly TRBD1 (5 bases). V was clipped by 2 bases and J by 2 bases, with 15 bases between them. There are 16 residues in the CDR3. The germline gives CDR1 LNHDA, CDR2 SQIVND (reference sequence). CDR3 loop: CASSIRTIGENYGYTF. In DNA, the CDR3 is TGTGCCAGTAGTATAAGGACTATAGGGGAAAACTATGGCTACACCTTC. Using reference TRBV19 and TRBJ1-2 for the parts outside the CDR3, the full variable domain is DGGITQSPKYLFRKEGQNVTLSCEQNLNHDAMYWYRQDPGQGLRLIYYSQIVNDFQKGDIAEGYSVSREKKESFPLTVTSAQKNPTAFYLCASSIRTIGENYGYTFGSGTRLTVV.

The chain is built from TRBV23-1 and TRBJ2-1, with 9 bases identical to TRBD1. TRBV23-1 is known as an ORF, though its function is uncertain. Unmatched junction bases numbered 5, after V lost 5 bases and J lost 3 bases. The CDR3 loop spans 15 amino acids. CDR3 coding DNA: TGCGCCAGCAGTGGGGACAGGGTGGTCTACAATGAGCAGTTCTTC. Translated: CASSGDRVVYNEQFF.

The chain couples TRBV6-5 to TRBJ1-2; weak D call: TRBD1 (6 bases). Trimming removed 8 bases from V and 8 bases from J, with 21 bases in between. Germline V gene data show CDR1 as MNHEY and CDR2 as SVGAGI. The CDR3 has 14 residues. The CDR3 DNA follows: TGTGCCAGCTGCTTGCTATCGGGGGGCAACGGCTACACCTTC. It yields the protein CASCLLSGGNGYTF.